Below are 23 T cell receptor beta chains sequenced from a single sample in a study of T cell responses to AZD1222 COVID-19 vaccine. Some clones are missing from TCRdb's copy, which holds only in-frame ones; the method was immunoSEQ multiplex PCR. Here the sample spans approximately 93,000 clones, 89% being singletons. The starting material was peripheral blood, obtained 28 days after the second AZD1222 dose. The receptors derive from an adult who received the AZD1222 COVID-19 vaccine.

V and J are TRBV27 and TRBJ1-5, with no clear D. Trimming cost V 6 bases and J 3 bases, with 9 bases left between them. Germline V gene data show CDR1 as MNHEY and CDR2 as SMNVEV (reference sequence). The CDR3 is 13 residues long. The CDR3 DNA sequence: TGTGCCAGCAGCCGGGATACCAATCAGCCCCAGCATTTT. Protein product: CASSRDTNQPQHF.

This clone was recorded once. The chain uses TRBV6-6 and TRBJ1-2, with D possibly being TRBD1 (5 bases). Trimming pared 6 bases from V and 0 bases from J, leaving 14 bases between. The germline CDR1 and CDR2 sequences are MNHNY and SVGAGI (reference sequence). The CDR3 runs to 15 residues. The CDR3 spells CASRDPGTTNYGYTF. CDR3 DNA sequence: TGTGCCAGCAGAGACCCCGGGACGACTAACTATGGCTACACCTTC.

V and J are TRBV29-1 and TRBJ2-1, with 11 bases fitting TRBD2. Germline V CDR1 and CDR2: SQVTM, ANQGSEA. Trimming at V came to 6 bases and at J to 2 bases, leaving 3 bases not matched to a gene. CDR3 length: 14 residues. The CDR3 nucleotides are TGCAGCGTCGGACTAGCGGGTACCTACAATGAGCAGTTCTTC. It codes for CSVGLAGTYNEQFF.

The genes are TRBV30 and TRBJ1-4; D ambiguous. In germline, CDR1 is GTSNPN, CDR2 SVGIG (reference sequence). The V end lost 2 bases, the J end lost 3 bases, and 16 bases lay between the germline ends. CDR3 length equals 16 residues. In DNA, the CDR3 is TGTGCCTGGAGTAAACCAATTGGGGTTGCTAATGAAAAACTGTTTTTT. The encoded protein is CAWSKPIGVANEKLFF.

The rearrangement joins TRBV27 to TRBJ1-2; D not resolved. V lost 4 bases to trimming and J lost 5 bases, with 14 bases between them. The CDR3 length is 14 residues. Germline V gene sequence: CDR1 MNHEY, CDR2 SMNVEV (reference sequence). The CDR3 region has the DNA TGTGCCAGCAGTTATTTCGGCCCTTCGTATGGCTACACCTTC. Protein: CASSYFGPSYGYTF.

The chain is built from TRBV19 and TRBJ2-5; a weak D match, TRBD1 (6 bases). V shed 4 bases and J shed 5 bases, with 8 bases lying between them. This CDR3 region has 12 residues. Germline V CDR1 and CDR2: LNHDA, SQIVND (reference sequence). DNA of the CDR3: TGTGCCAGTAGTAACAGGGAGGAGACCCAGTACTTC. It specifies CASSNREETQYF.

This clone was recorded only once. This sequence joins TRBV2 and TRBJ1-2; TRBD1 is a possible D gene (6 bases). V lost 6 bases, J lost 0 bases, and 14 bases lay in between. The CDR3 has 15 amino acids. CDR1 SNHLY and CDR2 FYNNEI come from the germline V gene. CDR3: CASRGPDSSNYGYTF. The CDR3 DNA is TGTGCCAGCAGGGGACCGGACAGCTCTAACTATGGCTACACCTTC.

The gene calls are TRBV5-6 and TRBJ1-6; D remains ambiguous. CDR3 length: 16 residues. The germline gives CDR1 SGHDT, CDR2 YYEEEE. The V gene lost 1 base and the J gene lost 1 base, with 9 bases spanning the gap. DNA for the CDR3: TGTGCCAGCAGCTTGTACGGGCCGTCCTATAATTCACCCCTCCACTTT. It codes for CASSLYGPSYNSPLHF.

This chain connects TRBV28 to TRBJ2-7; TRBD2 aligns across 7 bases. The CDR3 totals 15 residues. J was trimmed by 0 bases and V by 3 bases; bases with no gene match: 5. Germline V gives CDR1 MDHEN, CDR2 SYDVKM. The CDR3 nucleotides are TGTGCCAGCAGTTTGGCGGGGGTCAGCTCCTACGAGCAGTACTTC. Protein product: CASSLAGVSSYEQYF.

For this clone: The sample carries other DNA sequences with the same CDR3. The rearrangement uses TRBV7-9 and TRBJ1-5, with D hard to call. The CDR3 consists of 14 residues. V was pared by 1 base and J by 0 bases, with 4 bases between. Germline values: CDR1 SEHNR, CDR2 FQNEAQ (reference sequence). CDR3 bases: TGTGCCAGCAGCTTAGTTTCTAGCAATCAGCCCCAGCATTTT. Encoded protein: CASSLVSSNQPQHF.

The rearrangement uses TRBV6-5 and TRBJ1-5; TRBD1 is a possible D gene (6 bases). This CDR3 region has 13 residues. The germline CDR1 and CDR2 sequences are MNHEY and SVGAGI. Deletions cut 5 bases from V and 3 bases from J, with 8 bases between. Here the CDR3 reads CASSPGDNQPQHF. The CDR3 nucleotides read TGTGCCAGCAGTCCAGGGGACAATCAGCCCCAGCATTTT.

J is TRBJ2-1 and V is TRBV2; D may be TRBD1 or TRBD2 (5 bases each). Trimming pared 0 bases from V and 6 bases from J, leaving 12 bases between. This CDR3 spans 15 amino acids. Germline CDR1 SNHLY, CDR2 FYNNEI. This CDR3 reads CASSEAGVPGNEQFF. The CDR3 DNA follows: TGTGCCAGCAGTGAAGCGGGGGTCCCTGGCAATGAGCAGTTCTTC. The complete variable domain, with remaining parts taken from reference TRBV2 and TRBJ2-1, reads EPEVTQTPSHQVTQMGQEVILRCVPISNHLYFYWYRQILGQKVEFLVSFYNNEISEKSEIFDDQFSVERPDGSNFTLKIRSTKLEDSAMYFCASSEAGVPGNEQFFGPGTRLTVL.

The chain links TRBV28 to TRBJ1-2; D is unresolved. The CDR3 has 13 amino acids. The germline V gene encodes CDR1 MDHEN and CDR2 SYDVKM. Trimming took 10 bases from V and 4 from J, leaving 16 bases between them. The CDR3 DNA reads TGTGCCACCCTGGCCGTGGGAGTCTATGGCTACACCTTC. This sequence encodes CATLAVGVYGYTF.

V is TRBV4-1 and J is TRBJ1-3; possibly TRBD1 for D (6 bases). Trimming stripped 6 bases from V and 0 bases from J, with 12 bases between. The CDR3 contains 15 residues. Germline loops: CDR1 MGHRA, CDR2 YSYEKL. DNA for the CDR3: TGCGCCAGCAGGAGCACACAGGGCTCTGGAAACACCATATATTTT. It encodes CASRSTQGSGNTIYF.

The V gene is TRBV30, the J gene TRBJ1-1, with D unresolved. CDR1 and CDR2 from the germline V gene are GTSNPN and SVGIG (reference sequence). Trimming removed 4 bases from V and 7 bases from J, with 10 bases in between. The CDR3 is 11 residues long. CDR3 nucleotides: TGTGCCTGGAACGTTCGGGGTGAAGCTTTCTTT. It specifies CAWNVRGEAFF.

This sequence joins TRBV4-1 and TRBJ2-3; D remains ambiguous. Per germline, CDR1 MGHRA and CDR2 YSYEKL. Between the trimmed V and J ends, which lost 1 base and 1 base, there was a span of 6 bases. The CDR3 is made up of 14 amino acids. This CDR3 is CASSQGHGTDTQYF. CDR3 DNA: TGCGCCAGCAGCCAAGGGCACGGCACAGATACGCAGTATTTT.

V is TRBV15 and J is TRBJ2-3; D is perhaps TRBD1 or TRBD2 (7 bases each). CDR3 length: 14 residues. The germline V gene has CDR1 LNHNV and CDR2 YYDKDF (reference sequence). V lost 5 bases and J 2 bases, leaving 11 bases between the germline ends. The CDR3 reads CATSPGGATDTQYF. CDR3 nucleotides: TGTGCCACCAGCCCAGGGGGGGCCACAGATACGCAGTATTTT.

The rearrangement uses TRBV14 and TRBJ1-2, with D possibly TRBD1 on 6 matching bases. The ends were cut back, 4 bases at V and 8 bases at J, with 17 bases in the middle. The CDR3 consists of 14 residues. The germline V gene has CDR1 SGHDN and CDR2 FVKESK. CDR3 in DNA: TGTGCCAGCAGCCGAGGACAGCTCGATTTCGGCTACACCTTC. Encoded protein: CASSRGQLDFGYTF.

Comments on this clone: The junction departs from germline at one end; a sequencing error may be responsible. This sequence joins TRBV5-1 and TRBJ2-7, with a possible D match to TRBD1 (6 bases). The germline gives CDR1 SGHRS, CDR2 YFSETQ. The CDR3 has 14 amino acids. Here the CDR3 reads CASGTWTDSYDQYF. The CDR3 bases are TGCGCCAGTGGAACTTGGACAGATTCCTACGATCAGTACTTC.

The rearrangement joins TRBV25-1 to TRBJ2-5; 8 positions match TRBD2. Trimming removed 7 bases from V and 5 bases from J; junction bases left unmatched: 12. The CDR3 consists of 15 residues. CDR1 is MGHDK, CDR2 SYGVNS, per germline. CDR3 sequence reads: CASTPSGGAPETQYF. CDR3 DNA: TGTGCCAGCACCCCTTCGGGGGGGGCGCCGGAGACCCAGTACTTC.

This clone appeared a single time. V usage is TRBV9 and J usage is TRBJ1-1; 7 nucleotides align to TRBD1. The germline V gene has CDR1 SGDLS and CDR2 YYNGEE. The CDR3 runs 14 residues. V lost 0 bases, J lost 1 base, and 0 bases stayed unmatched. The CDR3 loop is CASSVEGANTEAFF. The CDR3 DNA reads TGTGCCAGCAGCGTAGAGGGGGCGAACACTGAAGCTTTCTTT.

The chain's CDR3 is CASSTWGQGRNTEAFF. The CDR3 bases are TGTGCCAGCAGCACATGGGGACAGGGCCGGAACACTGAAGCTTTCTTT. The chain links TRBV7-9 to TRBJ1-1; 9 nucleotides match TRBD1. This CDR3 has 16 amino acids. From germline, CDR1 is SEHNR and CDR2 FQNEAQ (reference sequence). The V gene end was trimmed by 5 bases and the J gene end by 1 base; junction bases not matched to a gene: 8.

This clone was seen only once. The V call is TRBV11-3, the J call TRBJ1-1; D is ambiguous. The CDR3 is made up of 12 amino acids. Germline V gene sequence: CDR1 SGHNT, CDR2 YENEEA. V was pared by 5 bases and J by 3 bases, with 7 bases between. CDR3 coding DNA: TGTGCCAGCAGCCCCTCCTACACTGAAGCTTTCTTT. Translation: CASSPSYTEAFF.